This T cell receptor beta chain originates from a study of human T cells and chemical hapten exposure (dated by TCRdb to the early 2020s). About the study as a whole: For sensitization, 2% DPC in acetone was applied to a 2 cm by 2 cm area of upper inner arm skin. Weekly therapeutic DPC doses were additionally applied to the scalp of patients throughout the approximately 25-week study period. Patch testing was done on the upper back using Finn chambers containing 0.01% DPC, and results were scored after 6 days according to International Contact Dermatitis Research Group standards. The mostly female patient cohort included alopecia areata with under or over 50% scalp involvement, alopecia totalis and alopecia universalis. Libraries were pooled for sequencing, and per-sample TCR yields varied mainly because of small differences in library volumes within the pool. The study tracked peripheral blood TCR repertoire changes in vivo during primary and secondary sensitization to the hapten diphenylcyclopropenone (DPC) in alopecia patients. Patient blood was sampled pre-sensitization (week 0) and at 2, 6 and about 24 weeks after DPC sensitization. Nearly 30 alopecia patients provided blood for TCR sequencing at one to four time points (pre-sensitization, 2, 6 and 24 weeks). The paper as a whole reports these results and caveats: Repeated subsampling changed both the strength of the expansion versus patch-test correlation and the threshold at which that correlation became significant. Patch test score was positively correlated with the number of PT1 expanded TCRs, with significance at thresholds 8, 16 and 32 but not at 4. No change with DPC sensitization was found in the number of TCRs above 1 in 1000 frequency, and no evidence of global repertoire structure alterations was found. Compared with pre-sensitization or healthy control sets, expanded TCRs formed significantly more large CDR3 similarity clusters, which is consistent with antigen-driven responses. All patients had alopecia, a presumed autoimmune disease, so their immune response might differ from that of healthy individuals.

The protocol used for the library was RACE. Sequencer: NextSeq 500. During library preparation, unique molecular identifiers were attached to individual cDNA molecules so that TCRs could be counted quantitatively and reproducibly. Each blood RNA sample was used to sequence both TCR alpha and TCR beta chains. As for how the authors treated the data: Samples had a median of around 92,000 TCRs, with a range from roughly 20,000 to 690,600. The Decombinator software suite was used to annotate V, J and CDR3 in the TCR reads. For PS versus PT1 abundance plots, all samples were subsampled to the same number of TCRs (28,000). Expanded TCRs were defined as absent before sensitization and observed at least eight times at the 2-week time point. TCRdb reprocessing: public reads trimmed at Q25 with fastp, clones called with MiXCR, in-frame beta chains kept. Rows are unified per CDR3 protein, each entry keeping the most common DNA and genes. TCRdb, not the authors, supplied the V and J calls. In this sample the table shows 27,000 or so distinct CDR3 sequences, approximately 5.8% of which occur a single time. The ten most abundant clones make up 5.6% of the sample.

The sample's time point, from its label and the paper: patch test 3, about 24 weeks after DPC sensitization. The sample's treatment or condition label, in plain terms: therapeutic diphenylcyclopropenone sensitization with weekly scalp DPC. At every patch-test visit, the blood draw took place before the patch test was put on. Patients were eligible if aged 18 to 70, diagnosed with alopecia and judged suitable for DPC therapy, and pregnant patients were excluded. Total RNA was extracted from unfractionated whole blood collected in Tempus Blood RNA tubes. The CDR3 runs 15 residues from the cysteine to the phenylalanine. Only the CDR3 portion is preserved as DNA: 45 bases, with reading frame beginning at the first base. CDR1 and CDR2 are drawn from the germline V gene: SGHVS, FQNEAQ. The trim is 5 bases for V and 7 bases for J, with a gap of 15 bases between the germline ends. This clonotype was counted ten times or more. Its antigen specificity is not known. Within one base of it there is no much larger clone, and no base qualities were kept.

Sequencing was performed on whole blood, taken in connection with sensitization to the hapten diphenylcyclopropenone (DPC). In this chain, TRBV7-8 is recombined with TRBJ1-6; no D gene is confidently identified. The sequence derives from a man aged 30 to 39 with alopecia areata. Some clones in this sample may be carry-over from other donors' samples. The sequenced DNA is TGTGCCAGCAGCATGGGAAGTCCTGACAATTCACCCCTCCACTTT. This yields the protein CASSMGSPDNSPLHF.